Shown below are 3 T cell receptor beta chains from a single sample sequenced in a study of OX40 agonist ivuxolimab in advanced cancers. The protocol was immunoSEQ multiplex PCR, while the TCRdb copy is restricted to in-frame clones and leaves out a portion. The sample yields about 58,000 clones, over 75% seen once. Sequencing used CD4+ or CD8+ T cells sorted from blood, obtained in a trial of the OX40 agonist ivuxolimab. These receptors all come from an adult with an advanced solid tumor such as melanoma, head and neck, liver or kidney cancer.

The CDR3 DNA reads TGTGCCAGTACCGCCGACGGACTTACCGGTGGTTCACCCCTCCACTTT. As protein: CASTADGLTGGSPLHF. The chain uses TRBV19 and TRBJ1-6, with D uncertain. From germline, CDR1 is LNHDA and CDR2 SQIVND (reference sequence). CDR3 length: 16 amino acids. V shed 7 bases and J shed 9 bases, with 22 bases lying between them. The entire variable domain, with the rest obtained from reference TRBV19 and TRBJ1-6, is as follows: DGGITQSPKYLFRKEGQNVTLSCEQNLNHDAMYWYRQDPGQGLRLIYYSQIVNDFQKGDIAEGYSVSREKKESFPLTVTSAQKNPTAFYLCASTADGLTGGSPLHFGNGTRLTVT.

The rearrangement links TRBV11-3 to TRBJ2-7, with 7 bases that match TRBD1. V gave up 5 bases and J gave up 3 bases; unmatched junction bases: 13. From germline, CDR1 is SGHNT and CDR2 YENEEA. The CDR3 is 16 amino acids. The CDR3 region is CASSPQTGRRIYEQYF. CDR3 coding DNA: TGTGCCAGCAGCCCCCAGACAGGGAGACGGATCTACGAGCAGTACTTC. Variable domain in full (rest from reference TRBV11-3 and TRBJ2-7): EAGVVQSPRYKIIEKKQPVAFWCNPISGHNTLYWYLQNLGQGPELLIRYENEEAVDDSQLPKDRFSAERLKGVDSTLKIQPAELGDSAVYLCASSPQTGRRIYEQYFGPGTRLTVT.

The chain has TRBV6-6 and TRBJ2-3; D remains ambiguous. V was clipped by 8 bases and J by 1 base, with 7 bases between them. Germline CDR1 MNHNY, CDR2 SVGAGI (reference sequence). CDR3 length: 12 amino acids. The chain's CDR3 is CASGTGTDTQYF. The CDR3, as DNA: TGTGCCAGCGGTACAGGCACAGATACGCAGTATTTT.